This T cell receptor beta chain was captured in a study of blood T cells in healthy people across ages. Overall study results and limits: With unsorted PBMCs, a conclusive comparison of naive versus antigen-experienced cells was not possible.

It was with a sample-barcoded 5' primer and a J-beta primer mix that a second PCR of roughly 7 to 11 cycles was run. TCRdb redid the calling of the 5' RACE reads with MiXCR, one entry per CDR3 protein. The data show about 780,000 distinct CDR3 sequences, about 26% seen once. Peripheral blood samples of around 11 milliliters were drawn from each donor. Comments on this clonotype: The antigen remains undetermined.

The V end was cut by 5 bases, the J end by 5 bases, with 13 bases between. Germline CDR1 is WSHSY and CDR2 is SAAADI. CDR3 length: 14 amino acids. These data were likewise used in another study, on T cells of mothers and their children. Per that study: Reads recorded for TCR beta CDR3 numbered over 10 million per mother and roughly 2.7 million per child. Slightly higher but non-significant overlap marked related mother-child pairs versus unrelated pairs.

This chain joins TRBV10-2 and TRBJ1-5, with D perhaps matching TRBD1 (6 bases). The receptor's source is a boy aged 10-17 years in good health. Sequenced sample: blood. CDR3 in amino acids: CASSRSTGDQPQHF. The CDR3 DNA is TGCGCCAGCAGTAGGTCGACAGGTGATCAGCCCCAGCATTTT.